These 14 T cell receptor beta chains share one sample of origin, sequenced in a study of blood T cell repertoires in COVID-19. Repertoires were generated with immunoSEQ multiplex PCR, while TCRdb's copy carries only in-frame clones and drops some. The sample has under 300,000 clones, around 90% seen once. Sequences were obtained from peripheral blood. The receptors were sampled from a man aged 45-65 years with acute or convalescent COVID-19.

The rearrangement links TRBV2 to TRBJ2-2; tentatively, D is TRBD1 (5 bases). The CDR3 runs to 13 residues. Germline-derived CDR1 and CDR2 are SNHLY and FYNNEI. V lost 2 bases to trimming and J lost 6 bases, with 7 bases between them. DNA of the CDR3: TGTGCCAGCAGTGAACAGGGATCCGGGGAGCTGTTTTTT. Protein: CASSEQGSGELFF.

The rearrangement joins TRBV18 to TRBJ1-1; D is uncertain. V shed 3 bases and J shed 5 bases, with 13 bases lying between them. Germline V lookup: CDR1 KGHSH, CDR2 LQKENI. The CDR3 is 14 residues long. CDR3 protein: CASSPRSVDTEAFF. CDR3 nucleotides: TGTGCCAGCTCACCGAGGAGTGTAGATACTGAAGCTTTCTTT.

This clone occurred a few times. This same CDR3 is encoded by further DNA sequences in the sample. The genes are TRBV5-1 and TRBJ1-3; the match to TRBD1 covers 7 bases. The CDR3 is 16 residues long. Germline V gene lookup returns CDR1 SGHRS and CDR2 YFSETQ. V lost 4 bases to trimming and J lost 0 bases; unmatched junction nucleotides: 7. The CDR3 DNA reads as TGCGCCAGCAGCCTTTTGACAGGGAGCTCTGGAAACACCATATATTTT. Protein: CASSLLTGSSGNTIYF.

For the CDR3, the DNA is TGTGCCAGCAGTTTGGGGCAGGGGCAGTTTTCACCCCTCCACTTT. Its protein product is CASSLGQGQFSPLHF. V gene TRBV27 combines with J gene TRBJ1-6, with TRBD1 as a possible D gene (6 bases). The V end lost 3 bases, the J end lost 9 bases, and 15 bases lay between the germline ends. Germline loops: CDR1 MNHEY, CDR2 SMNVEV (reference sequence). CDR3 length: 15 residues.

The gene calls are TRBV5-1 and TRBJ1-6; TRBD1 aligns across 7 bases. Germline V gene lookup returns CDR1 SGHRS and CDR2 YFSETQ. The CDR3 loop spans 15 amino acids. V shed 4 bases and J 5 bases; nucleotides not matched to a gene: 6. In DNA form, the CDR3 reads TGCGCCAGCAGCCCTCCCACAGGGGATAATTCACCCCTCCACTTT. This gives the protein CASSPPTGDNSPLHF.

This chain connects TRBV7-8 to TRBJ1-5, with D possibly TRBD1 on 6 matching bases. Per the germline V gene, CDR1 is SGHVS and CDR2 is FQNEAQ. The CDR3 sequence is 13 residues long. The CDR3 DNA sequence: TGTGGAAGTGGGGGACAAGGCCATCAGCCCCAGCATTTT. It specifies CGSGGQGHQPQHF.

The chain couples TRBV21-1 to TRBJ2-7; the table's D call of TRBD1 was not tested on the DNA. TRBV21-1 constitutes a pseudogene. This CDR3 is built from 13 residues. The DNA of the CDR3 is TGTGCCAGCAGCAACAGGGGGCTCGTCGAGCAGTACTTC. Translating gives CASSNRGLVEQYF.

The chain recombines TRBV3-1 (or the pseudogene TRBV3-2) with TRBJ1-4; 10 nucleotides match TRBD1. V shed 5 bases, J shed 7 bases, and the junction held 4 bases outside the gene matches. This CDR3 has 14 amino acids. Germline V gene data show CDR1 as LGHDT and CDR2 as YNNKEL (reference sequence). The DNA for the CDR3 is TGTGCCAGCAGCGACAGGGGGCTTCGTGAAAAACTGTTTTTT. Its translation: CASSDRGLREKLFF.

The chain uses TRBV6-5 and TRBJ2-7; 7 bases fit TRBD1. Unmatched junction bases numbered 6, after V lost 5 bases and J lost 2 bases. This CDR3 is built from 14 residues. Germline lookup yields CDR1 MNHEY and CDR2 SVGAGI. CDR3 in amino acids: CASSLHRGTYEQYF. The CDR3, as DNA: TGTGCCAGCAGTCTACACAGGGGTACCTACGAGCAGTACTTC.

The J gene is TRBJ2-5, the V gene TRBV4-1; 8 positions agree with TRBD2. Germline V gene data show CDR1 as MGHRA and CDR2 as YSYEKL. This CDR3 is 18 amino acids long. The V gene end was trimmed by 2 bases and the J gene end by 4 bases; junction bases not matched to a gene: 15. The CDR3 DNA follows: TGCGCCAGCAGCCAAAGTCCCGCTCGGGGGGGCCTTGGAGAGACCCAGTACTTC. Its translation: CASSQSPARGGLGETQYF.

This clone showed up just once. The chain combines TRBV7-6 with TRBJ1-4; 8 bases are shared with TRBD1. J gave up 6 bases and V 5 bases, and 8 bases lay outside the gene matches. Germline V gene sequence: CDR1 SGHVS, CDR2 FNYEAQ. The CDR3 is 15 residues long. CDR3 nucleotide sequence: TGTGCCAGCAGCCCCGGACAGGGCGGGGATGAAAAACTGTTTTTT. Translation: CASSPGQGGDEKLFF. Full variable domain (outside the CDR3, taken from reference TRBV7-6 and TRBJ1-4): GAGVSQSPRYKVTKRGQDVALRCDPISGHVSLYWYRQALGQGPEFLTYFNYEAQQDKSGLPNDRFSAERPEGSISTLTIQRTEQRDSAMYRCASSPGQGGDEKLFFGSGTQLSVL.

This sequence joins TRBV19 and TRBJ2-1; D possibly corresponds to TRBD1 (5 bases). The CDR3 sequence is 13 residues long. Per the germline V gene, CDR1 is LNHDA and CDR2 is SQIVND (reference sequence). Trimming cost V 0 bases and J 9 bases, with 9 bases left between them. The CDR3 loop is CASSIERGVEQFF. The CDR3 DNA reads as TGTGCCAGTAGTATAGAAAGGGGTGTTGAGCAGTTCTTC.

The V call is TRBV5-1, the J call TRBJ1-4; 7 positions match TRBD1. J was trimmed by 8 bases and V by 4 bases; bases with no gene match: 11. The CDR3 length is 15 residues. Germline V gene lookup returns CDR1 SGHRS and CDR2 YFSETQ. The CDR3 sequence: CASSETGRKEEKLFF. CDR3 in DNA: TGCGCCAGCAGCGAGACAGGGCGAAAGGAGGAAAAACTGTTTTTT.

This rearrangement joins TRBV6-5 to TRBJ1-3; no reliable D call. Germline CDR1 and CDR2: MNHEY and SVGAGI. The germline V and J ends were trimmed by 1 base and 2 bases, with 9 bases remaining between them. The CDR3 extends over 15 amino acids. CDR3 DNA: TGTGCCAGCAGTTACTACGGGGTCGCTGGAAACACCATATATTTT. Encoded protein: CASSYYGVAGNTIYF.